This TCR beta chain comes out of a study of CD8+ T cells in alopecia areata. Study-level findings and limits: Treatment with tofacitinib significantly lowered scalp clonality and reduced expanded CD8+ clones among the top 100.

This clone showed up just once. Its matching antigen is unknown. The CDR3 contains 14 residues. Germline-derived CDR1 and CDR2 are LNHNV and YYDKDF (reference sequence). V dropped 8 bases and J dropped 2; count of bases not matched to a gene: 4. Treatment denoted: oral pan-JAK inhibitor, 5-10 mg twice daily. RNA, once extracted, was reverse transcribed into cDNA for use as the sequencing template. The repertoire was sequenced with immunoSEQ multiplex PCR; TCRdb's copy has only in-frame clones and lacks some. The sample shows around 200,000 clones, roughly 61% of them seen only once. The sequence derives from a human donor with alopecia areata. The chain uses TRBV15 and TRBJ1-5, with TRBD1 identical over 9 bases. Sequencing was performed on CD8+ T cells sorted from blood, taken at week 24, from a patient treated with tofacitinib. Here the CDR3 DNA reads TGTGCCACCCAGGACAGGGGTGGCAATCAGCCCCAGCATTTT. This encodes CATQDRGGNQPQHF.